Listed below are T cell receptor beta chains from one sample, sequenced in a study of CD8 T cells in ankylosing spondylitis. TCRdb independently ran MiXCR on the 5' RACE reads; one entry per CDR3 protein. The table records about 39,000 distinct CDR3 sequences, less than 4% of them present only once. The sequencing input was blood, either unsorted or a sorted T cell fraction (not recorded which). The origin of the receptors is a male donor with ankylosing spondylitis or in good health (not recorded which). Each CDR3 is given with its conserved first and last residue. A D gene is named only where the DNA matches it firmly. The size of a clone is reported for some rows only, either as once, few or many, or as a class for expanded clones.

d_call: .
j_call: TRBJ2-1
v_call: TRBV9
clone_size: many
cdr3_aa: CASSVDPRTSLGGNEQFF
cdr3_nt: TGTGCCAGCAGCGTAGATCCGAGGACGTCTTTGGGGGGCAATGAGCAGTTCTTC

d_call: .
j_call: TRBJ2-1
v_call: TRBV9
clone_size: many
cdr3_aa: CASSADRRNNEQFF
cdr3_nt: TGTGCCAGCAGCGCCGACAGGAGAAACAATGAGCAGTTCTTC

d_call: TRBD2
j_call: TRBJ2-1
v_call: TRBV9
clone_size: .
cdr3_aa: CASSVLAGSSYNEQFF
cdr3_nt: TGTGCCAGCAGCGTCTTAGCGGGTAGCTCCTACAATGAGCAGTTCTTC

d_call: .
j_call: TRBJ2-5
v_call: TRBV9
clone_size: many
cdr3_aa: CASSRGETQYF
cdr3_nt: TGTGCCAGCAGCCGAGGAGAGACCCAGTACTTC

d_call: TRBD1
j_call: TRBJ2-2
v_call: TRBV9
clone_size: many
cdr3_aa: CASSVVPDRGGGELFF
cdr3_nt: TGTGCCAGCAGCGTAGTTCCGGACAGGGGTGGCGGGGAGCTGTTTTTT

d_call: TRBD2
j_call: TRBJ2-5
v_call: TRBV9
clone_size: .
cdr3_aa: CARSSHTAGGGETQYF
cdr3_nt: TGTGCCCGCAGCTCCCACACAGCGGGGGGAGGAGAGACACAGTACTTC

d_call: .
j_call: TRBJ2-6
v_call: TRBV9
clone_size: many
cdr3_aa: CASSFSGANVLTF
cdr3_nt: TGTGCCAGCAGCTTCTCTGGGGCCAACGTCCTGACTTTC

d_call: TRBD1
j_call: TRBJ2-4
v_call: TRBV9
clone_size: once
cdr3_aa: CAISVGDRENIQNF
cdr3_nt: TGTGCCATCAGCGTAGGGGACAGGGAAAACATTCAGAACTTC

d_call: TRBD2
j_call: TRBJ2-1
v_call: TRBV9
clone_size: .
cdr3_aa: CASSSSGGSYNEQFF
cdr3_nt: TGTGCCAGCAGCTCTAGCGGGGGGTCCTACAATGAGCAGTTCTTC

d_call: .
j_call: TRBJ1-1
v_call: TRBV9
clone_size: many
cdr3_aa: CASRPPGTLNTEAFF
cdr3_nt: TGTGCCAGCAGGCCCCCCGGGACACTGAACACTGAAGCTTTCTTT